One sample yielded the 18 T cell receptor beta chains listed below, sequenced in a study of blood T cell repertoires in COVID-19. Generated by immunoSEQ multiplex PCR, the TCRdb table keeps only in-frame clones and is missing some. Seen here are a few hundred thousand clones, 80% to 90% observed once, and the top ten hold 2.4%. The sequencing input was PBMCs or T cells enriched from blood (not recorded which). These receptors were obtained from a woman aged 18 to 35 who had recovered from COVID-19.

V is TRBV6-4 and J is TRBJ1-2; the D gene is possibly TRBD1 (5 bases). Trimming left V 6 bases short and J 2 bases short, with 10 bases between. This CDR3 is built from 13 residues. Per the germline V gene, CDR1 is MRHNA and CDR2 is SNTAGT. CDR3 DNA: TGTGCCAGCAGACCGGGGGTCAACTATGGCTACACCTTC. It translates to CASRPGVNYGYTF.

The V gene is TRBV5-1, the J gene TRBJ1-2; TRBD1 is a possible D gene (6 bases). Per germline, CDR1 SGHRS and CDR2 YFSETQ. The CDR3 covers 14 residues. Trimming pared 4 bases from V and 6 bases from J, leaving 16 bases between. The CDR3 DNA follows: TGCGCCAGCAGCCTAGGACAGATATTAGATGGCTACACCTTC. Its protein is CASSLGQILDGYTF.

The CDR3 nucleotides read TGTGCCAGCAGTCGCACAGGGATCTCCTACGAGCAGTACTTC. Protein sequence: CASSRTGISYEQYF. The V call is TRBV11-2, the J call TRBJ2-7; tentatively, D is TRBD1 (6 bases). CDR3 length equals 14 residues. Germline-derived CDR1 and CDR2 are SGHAT and FQNNGV. Trimming left V 6 bases short and J 0 bases short, with 12 bases between.

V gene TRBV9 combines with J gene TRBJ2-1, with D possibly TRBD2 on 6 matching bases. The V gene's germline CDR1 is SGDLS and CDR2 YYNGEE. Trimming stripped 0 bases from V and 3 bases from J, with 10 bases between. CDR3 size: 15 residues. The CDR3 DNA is TGTGCCAGCAGCGTAGGCAAGGAGGGCTACAATGAGCAGTTCTTC. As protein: CASSVGKEGYNEQFF.

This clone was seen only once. CDR3 bases: TGTGCCAGCAGTTACGGTTATGGGCTTGGCTACACCTTC. Residues: CASSYGYGLGYTF. V usage is TRBV27 and J usage is TRBJ1-2; D is unresolved. Germline CDR1 reads MNHEY; CDR2 reads SMNVEV (reference sequence). Between the trimmed V and J ends, which lost 4 bases and 7 bases, there was a span of 13 bases. The length of the CDR3 is 13 residues.

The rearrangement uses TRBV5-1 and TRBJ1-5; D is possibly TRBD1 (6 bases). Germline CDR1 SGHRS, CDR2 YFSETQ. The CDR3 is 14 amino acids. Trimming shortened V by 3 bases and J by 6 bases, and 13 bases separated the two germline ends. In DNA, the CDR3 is TGCGCCAGCAGCTCCGGGCCACAGGGTCAGCCCCAGCATTTT. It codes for CASSSGPQGQPQHF.

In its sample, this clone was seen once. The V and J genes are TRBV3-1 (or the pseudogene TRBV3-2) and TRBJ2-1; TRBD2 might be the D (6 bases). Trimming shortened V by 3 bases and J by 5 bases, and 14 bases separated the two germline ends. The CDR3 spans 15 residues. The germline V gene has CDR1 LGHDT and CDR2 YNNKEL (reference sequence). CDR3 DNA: TGTGCCAGCAGCCATCGCGGGACGCGGAACAATGAGCAGTTCTTC. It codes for CASSHRGTRNNEQFF.

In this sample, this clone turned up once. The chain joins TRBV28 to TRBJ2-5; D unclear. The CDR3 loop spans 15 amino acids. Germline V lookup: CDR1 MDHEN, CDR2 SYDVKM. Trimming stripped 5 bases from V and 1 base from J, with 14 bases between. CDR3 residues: CASSHLRRGQETQYF. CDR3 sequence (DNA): TGTGCCAGCAGTCACCTCCGGCGCGGCCAAGAGACCCAGTACTTC.

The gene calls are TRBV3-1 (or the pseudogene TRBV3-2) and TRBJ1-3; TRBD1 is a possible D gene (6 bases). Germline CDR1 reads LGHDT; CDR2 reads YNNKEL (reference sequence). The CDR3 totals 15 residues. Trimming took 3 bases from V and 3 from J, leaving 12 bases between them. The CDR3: CASSQGALVGNTIYF. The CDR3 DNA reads TGTGCCAGCAGCCAGGGGGCTCTAGTTGGAAACACCATATATTTT.

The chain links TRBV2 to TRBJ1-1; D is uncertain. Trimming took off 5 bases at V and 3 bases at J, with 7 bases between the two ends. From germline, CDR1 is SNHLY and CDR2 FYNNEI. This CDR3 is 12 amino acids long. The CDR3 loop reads CASSWQDTEAFF. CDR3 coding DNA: TGTGCCAGCAGTTGGCAGGACACTGAAGCTTTCTTT.

This CDR3 is CASSWTGSREQYF. In nucleotides, the CDR3 is TGTGCCAGTAGTTGGACAGGGTCGAGAGAGCAGTACTTC. The genes are TRBV19 and TRBJ2-7; 8 bases map to TRBD1. The CDR3 is 13 residues long. Germline loops: CDR1 LNHDA, CDR2 SQIVND (reference sequence). Trimming took 5 bases from V and 7 from J; bases not matched to a gene: 7. The entire variable domain, with the rest obtained from reference TRBV19 and TRBJ2-7, is as follows: DGGITQSPKYLFRKEGQNVTLSCEQNLNHDAMYWYRQDPGQGLRLIYYSQIVNDFQKGDIAEGYSVSREKKESFPLTVTSAQKNPTAFYLCASSWTGSREQYFGPGTRLTVT.

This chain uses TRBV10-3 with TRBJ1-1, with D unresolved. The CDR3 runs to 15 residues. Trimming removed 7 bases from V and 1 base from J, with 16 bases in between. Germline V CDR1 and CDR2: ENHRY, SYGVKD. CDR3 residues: CAIKHGDPQNTEAFF. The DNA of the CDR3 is TGTGCCATCAAACACGGGGATCCTCAGAACACTGAAGCTTTCTTT.

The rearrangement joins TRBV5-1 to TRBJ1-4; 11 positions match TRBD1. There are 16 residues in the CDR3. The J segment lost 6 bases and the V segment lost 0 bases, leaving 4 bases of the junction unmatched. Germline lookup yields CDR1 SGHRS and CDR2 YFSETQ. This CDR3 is CASSLAGTGGHEKLFF. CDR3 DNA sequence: TGCGCCAGCAGCTTGGCCGGGACAGGGGGACATGAAAAACTGTTTTTT.

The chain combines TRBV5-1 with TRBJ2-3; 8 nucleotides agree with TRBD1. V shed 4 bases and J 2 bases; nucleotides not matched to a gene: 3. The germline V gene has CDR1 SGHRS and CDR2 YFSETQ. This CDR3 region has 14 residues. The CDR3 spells CASSRDRSTDTQYF. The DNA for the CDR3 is TGCGCCAGCAGCCGGGACAGGTCCACAGATACGCAGTATTTT. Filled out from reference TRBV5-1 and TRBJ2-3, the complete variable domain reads KAGVTQTPRYLIKTRGQQVTLSCSPISGHRSVSWYQQTPGQGLQFLFEYFSETQRNKGNFPGRFSGRQFSNSRSEMNVSTLELGDSALYLCASSRDRSTDTQYFGPGTRLTVL.

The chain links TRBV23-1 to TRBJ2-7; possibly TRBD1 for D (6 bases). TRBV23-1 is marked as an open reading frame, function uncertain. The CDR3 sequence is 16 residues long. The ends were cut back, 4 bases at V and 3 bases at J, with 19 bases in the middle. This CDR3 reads CASSLRTDLAGYEQYF. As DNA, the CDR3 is TGCGCCAGCAGTCTAAGGACAGACTTAGCCGGCTACGAGCAGTACTTC.

The CDR3 DNA reads as TGTGCCAGCAGTTACTCAGGGGGCGAAAACACCATATATTTT. Translating gives CASSYSGGENTIYF. The chain is built from TRBV6-5 and TRBJ1-3; 7 bases map to TRBD1. V lost 0 bases to trimming and J lost 6 bases; unmatched junction nucleotides: 2. This CDR3 region has 14 residues. The germline V gene encodes CDR1 MNHEY and CDR2 SVGAGI.

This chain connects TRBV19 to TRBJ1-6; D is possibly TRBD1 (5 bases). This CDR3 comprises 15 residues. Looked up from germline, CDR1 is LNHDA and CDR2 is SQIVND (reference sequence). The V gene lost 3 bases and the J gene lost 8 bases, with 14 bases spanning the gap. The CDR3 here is CASSMIGLRDSPLHF. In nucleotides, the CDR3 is TGTGCCAGTAGTATGATCGGGCTCAGGGATTCACCCCTCCACTTT.

The CDR3 reads CASRRSQSATEAFF. In DNA, the CDR3 is TGTGCCAGCAGAAGGAGTCAGTCCGCAACTGAAGCTTTCTTT. This sequence joins TRBV6-5 and TRBJ1-1; D is undetermined. The CDR3 sequence is 14 residues long. CDR1 MNHEY and CDR2 SVGAGI come from the germline V gene. Trimming cost V 6 bases and J 5 bases, with 16 bases left between them.